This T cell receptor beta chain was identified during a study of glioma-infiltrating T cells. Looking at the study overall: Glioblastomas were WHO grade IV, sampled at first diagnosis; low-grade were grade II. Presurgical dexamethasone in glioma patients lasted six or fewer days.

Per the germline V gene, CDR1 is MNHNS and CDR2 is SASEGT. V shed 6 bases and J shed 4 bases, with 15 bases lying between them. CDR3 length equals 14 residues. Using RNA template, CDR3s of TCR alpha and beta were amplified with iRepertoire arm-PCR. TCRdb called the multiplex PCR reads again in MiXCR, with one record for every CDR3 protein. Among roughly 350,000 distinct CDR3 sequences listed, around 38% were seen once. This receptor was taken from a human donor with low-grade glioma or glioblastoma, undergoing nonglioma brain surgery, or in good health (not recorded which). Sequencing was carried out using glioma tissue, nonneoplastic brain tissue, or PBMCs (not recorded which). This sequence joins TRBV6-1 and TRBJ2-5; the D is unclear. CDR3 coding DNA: TGTGCCAGCAGCGTTAGGGATTGGAGAGAGACCCAGTACTTC. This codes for CASSVRDWRETQYF.